The present entry profiles one T cell receptor beta chain with its context. Its antigen is currently unknown. The data were taken from a study of blood T cells in healthy people across ages. Study-level points and caveats: Measured against age, TCR beta diversity per million T cells decreased in a roughly linear manner.

A second PCR of roughly 7 to 11 cycles used a sample-barcoded 5' primer and a J-beta primer mix. TCRdb re-analysed the 5' RACE reads in MiXCR, keeping a single row per CDR3 protein. The sample contains 1 million or so distinct CDR3 sequences, 35% to 55% of which appear only once. The CDR3 extends over 15 amino acids. The V gene's germline CDR1 is SGDLS and CDR2 YYNGEE. Trimming removed 0 bases from V and 5 bases from J; junction bases left unmatched: 5. Every donor gave ten milliliters of peripheral blood. The receptor was derived from a woman aged 55-69 years in good health. The specimen was blood. The genes are TRBV9 and TRBJ2-3; TRBD2 matches 8 bases. CDR3 region: CASSVVGGRRDTQYF. The DNA for the CDR3 is TGTGCCAGCAGCGTAGTGGGCGGGAGGAGAGATACGCAGTATTTT.